This T cell receptor (beta chain) was retrieved from a study of OX40 agonist ivuxolimab in advanced cancers. Study context: Ivuxolimab, an antibody that agonizes OX40 (CD134), was administered to the patients.

Patients were ruled out by autoimmune disease history or systemic immunosuppression. Data came from immunoSEQ multiplex PCR; TCRdb stores just in-frame clones and leaves some out. The sample lists 45,000 or so clones, more than 65% occurring once. This CDR3 region has 12 residues. The germline V gene encodes CDR1 SGHAT and CDR2 FQNNGV. Trimming stripped 1 base from V and 7 bases from J, with 5 bases between. V is TRBV11-2 and J is TRBJ2-1; D uncertain. The sequences come from CD4+ or CD8+ T cells sorted from blood, collected in a trial of the OX40 agonist ivuxolimab. This TCR was recovered from an adult with an advanced solid tumor such as melanoma, head and neck, liver or kidney cancer. The CDR3 nucleotides are TGTGCCAGCAGCTTAGGAGCGAATGAGCAGTTCTTC. This sequence encodes CASSLGANEQFF. Using reference TRBV11-2 and TRBJ2-1 for the parts outside the CDR3, the full variable domain is EAGVAQSPRYKIIEKRQSVAFWCNPISGHATLYWYQQILGQGPKLLIQFQNNGVVDDSQLPKDRFSAERLKGVDSTLKIQPAKLEDSAVYLCASSLGANEQFFGPGTRLTVL.